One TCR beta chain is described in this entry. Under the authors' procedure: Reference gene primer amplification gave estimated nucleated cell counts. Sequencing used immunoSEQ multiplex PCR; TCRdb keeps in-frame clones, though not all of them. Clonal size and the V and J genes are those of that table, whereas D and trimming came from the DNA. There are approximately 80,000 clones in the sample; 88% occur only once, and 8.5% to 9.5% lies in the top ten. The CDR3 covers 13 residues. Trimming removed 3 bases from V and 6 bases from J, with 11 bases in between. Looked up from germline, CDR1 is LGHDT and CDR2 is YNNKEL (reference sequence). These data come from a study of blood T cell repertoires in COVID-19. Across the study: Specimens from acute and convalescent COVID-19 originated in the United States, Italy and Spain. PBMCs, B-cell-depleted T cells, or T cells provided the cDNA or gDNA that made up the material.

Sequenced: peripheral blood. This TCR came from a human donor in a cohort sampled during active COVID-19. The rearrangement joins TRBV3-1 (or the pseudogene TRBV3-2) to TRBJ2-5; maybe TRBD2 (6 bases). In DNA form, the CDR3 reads TGTGCCAGCAGCCAGGGGCGGGGCCAGACCCAGTACTTC. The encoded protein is CASSQGRGQTQYF.